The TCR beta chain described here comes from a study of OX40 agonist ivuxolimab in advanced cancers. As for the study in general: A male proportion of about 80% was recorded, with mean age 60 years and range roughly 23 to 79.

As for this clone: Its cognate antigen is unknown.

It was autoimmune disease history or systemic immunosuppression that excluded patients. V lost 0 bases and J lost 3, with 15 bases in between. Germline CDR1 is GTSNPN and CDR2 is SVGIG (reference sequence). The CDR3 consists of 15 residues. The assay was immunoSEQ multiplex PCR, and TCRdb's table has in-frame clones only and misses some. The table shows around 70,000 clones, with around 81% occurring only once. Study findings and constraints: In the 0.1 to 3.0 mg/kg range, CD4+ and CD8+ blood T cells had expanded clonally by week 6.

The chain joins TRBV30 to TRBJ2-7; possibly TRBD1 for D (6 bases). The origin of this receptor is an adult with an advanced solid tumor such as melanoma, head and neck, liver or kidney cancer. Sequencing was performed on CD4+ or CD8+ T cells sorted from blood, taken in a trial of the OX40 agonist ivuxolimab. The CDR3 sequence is CAWSVPPYRVYEQYF. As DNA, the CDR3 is TGTGCCTGGAGTGTACCCCCCTACAGGGTCTACGAGCAGTACTTC. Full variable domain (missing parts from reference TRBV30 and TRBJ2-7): SQTIHQWPATLVQPVGSPLSLECTVEGTSNPNLYWYRQAAGRGLQLLFYSVGIGQISSEVPQNLSASRPQDRQFILSSKKLLLSDSGFYLCAWSVPPYRVYEQYFGPGTRLTVT.